The sequence of this TCR beta chain was determined in a study of T cells in Graves' hyperthyroidism and ophthalmopathy. TCR beta CDR3 regions were amplified from RNA transcripts. HTBI primers were employed in a first-round RT-PCR of the TCR CDR3. TCRdb redid the calling of the multiplex PCR reads with MiXCR, one entry per CDR3 protein. The table lists 300,000 to 450,000 distinct CDR3 sequences, under 15% of them singletons. The CDR3 loop spans 16 amino acids. V lost 4 bases and J 1 base, leaving 13 bases between the germline ends. Per the germline V gene, CDR1 is LGHNA and CDR2 is YNFKEQ. Study results and caveats: Median prediction lead before ophthalmopathy onset was 5 to 7 months with the model.

This clonotype has more than one count but fewer than ten. Antigen specificity is unknown. The definition of stable Graves' hyperthyroidism was no ophthalmopathy progression within 18 months. Exclusion criteria comprised uncontrolled infection, other autoimmune disease, pregnancy or lactation. Diagnoses rested on clinical symptoms, serum thyroxine and TRAb, thyroid ultrasound and orbital computed tomography. What was sequenced was blood. This receptor was obtained from a young woman with Graves' hyperthyroidism. The genes are TRBV4-2 and TRBJ2-2; the D gene is possibly TRBD2 (5 bases). CDR3 amino acids: CASSPEEAGNTGELFF. CDR3 nucleotide sequence: TGTGCCAGCAGCCCCGAGGAGGCAGGGAACACCGGGGAGCTGTTTTTT.